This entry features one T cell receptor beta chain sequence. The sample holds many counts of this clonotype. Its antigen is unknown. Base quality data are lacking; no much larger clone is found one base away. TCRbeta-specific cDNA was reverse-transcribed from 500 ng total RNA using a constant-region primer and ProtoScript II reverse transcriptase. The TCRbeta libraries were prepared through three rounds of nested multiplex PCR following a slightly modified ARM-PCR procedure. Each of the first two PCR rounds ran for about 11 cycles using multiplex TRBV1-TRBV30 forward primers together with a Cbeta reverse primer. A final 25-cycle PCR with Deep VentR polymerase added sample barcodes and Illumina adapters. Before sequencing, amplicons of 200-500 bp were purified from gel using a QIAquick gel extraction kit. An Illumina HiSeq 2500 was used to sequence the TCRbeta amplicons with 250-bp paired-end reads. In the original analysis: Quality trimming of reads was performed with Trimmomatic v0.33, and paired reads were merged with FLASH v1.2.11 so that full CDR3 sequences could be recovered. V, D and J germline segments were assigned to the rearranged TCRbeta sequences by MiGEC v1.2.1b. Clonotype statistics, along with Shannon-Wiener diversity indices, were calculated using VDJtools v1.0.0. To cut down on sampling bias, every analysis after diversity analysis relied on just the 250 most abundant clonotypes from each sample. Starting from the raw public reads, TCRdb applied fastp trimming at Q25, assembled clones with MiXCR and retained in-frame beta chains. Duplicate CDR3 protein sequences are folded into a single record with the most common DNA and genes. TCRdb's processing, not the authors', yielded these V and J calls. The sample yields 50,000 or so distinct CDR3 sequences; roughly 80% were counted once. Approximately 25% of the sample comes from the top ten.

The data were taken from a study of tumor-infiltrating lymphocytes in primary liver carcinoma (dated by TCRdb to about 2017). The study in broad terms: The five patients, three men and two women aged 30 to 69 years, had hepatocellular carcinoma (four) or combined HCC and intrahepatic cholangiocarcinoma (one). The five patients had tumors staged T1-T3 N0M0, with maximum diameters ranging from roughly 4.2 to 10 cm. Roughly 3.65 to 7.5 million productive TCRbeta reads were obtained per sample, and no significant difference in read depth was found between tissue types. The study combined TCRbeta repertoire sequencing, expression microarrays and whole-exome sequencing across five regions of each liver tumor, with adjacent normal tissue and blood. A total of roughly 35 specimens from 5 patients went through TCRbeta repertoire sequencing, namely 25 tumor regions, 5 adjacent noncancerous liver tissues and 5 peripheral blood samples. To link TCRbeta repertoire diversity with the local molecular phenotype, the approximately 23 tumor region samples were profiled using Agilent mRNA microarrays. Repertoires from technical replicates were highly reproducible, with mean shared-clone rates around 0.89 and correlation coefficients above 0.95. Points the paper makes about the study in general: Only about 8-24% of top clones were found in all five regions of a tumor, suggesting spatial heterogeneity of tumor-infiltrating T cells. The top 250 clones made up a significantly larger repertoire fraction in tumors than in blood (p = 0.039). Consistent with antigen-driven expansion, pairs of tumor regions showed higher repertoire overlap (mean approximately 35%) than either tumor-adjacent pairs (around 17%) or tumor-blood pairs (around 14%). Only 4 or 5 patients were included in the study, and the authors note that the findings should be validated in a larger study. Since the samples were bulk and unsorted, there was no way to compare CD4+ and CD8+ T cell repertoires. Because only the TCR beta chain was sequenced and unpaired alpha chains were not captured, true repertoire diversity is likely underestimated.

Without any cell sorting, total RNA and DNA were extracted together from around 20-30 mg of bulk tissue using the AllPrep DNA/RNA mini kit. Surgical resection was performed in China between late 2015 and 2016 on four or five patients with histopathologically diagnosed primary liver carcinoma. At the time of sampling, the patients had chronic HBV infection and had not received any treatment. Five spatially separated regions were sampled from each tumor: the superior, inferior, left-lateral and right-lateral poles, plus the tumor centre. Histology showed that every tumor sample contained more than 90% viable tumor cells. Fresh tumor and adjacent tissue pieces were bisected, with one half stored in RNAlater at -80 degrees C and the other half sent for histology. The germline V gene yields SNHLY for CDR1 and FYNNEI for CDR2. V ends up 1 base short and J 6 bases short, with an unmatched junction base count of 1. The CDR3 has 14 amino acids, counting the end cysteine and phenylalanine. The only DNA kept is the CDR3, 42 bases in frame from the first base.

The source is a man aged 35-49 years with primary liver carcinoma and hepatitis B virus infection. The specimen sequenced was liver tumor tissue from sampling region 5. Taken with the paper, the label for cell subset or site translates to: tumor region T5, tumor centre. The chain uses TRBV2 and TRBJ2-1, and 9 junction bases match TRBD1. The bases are TGTGCCAGCAGTGAAGTGACAGGGGGCAATGAGCAGTTCTTC. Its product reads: CASSEVTGGNEQFF.